One and the same sample provided the 25 T cell receptor beta chains below, sequenced in a study of T cell repertoires in cytomegalovirus infection. No antigen has been assigned to these receptors. MiXCR was run by TCRdb on the reads, yielding one entry per CDR3 protein. The sample lists 650,000 to 850,000 distinct CDR3 sequences, roughly 29% seen once, with about 12% in the top ten. Here the sequenced sample was cultured CD8+ T cells from PBMCs, taken from culture after CMV antigen stimulation. The source of these receptors is a human donor in good health (CMV status not recorded). Some clones in this sample may be carry-over from other donors' samples.

This clonotype came up a few times. Just one base apart from a much larger clone, this may be a read error. V usage is TRBV7-9 and J usage is TRBJ1-1; D may be TRBD1 (5 bases). V was clipped by 4 bases and J by 1 base, with 13 bases between them. This CDR3 is built from 15 residues. Germline-derived CDR1 and CDR2 are SEHNR and FQNEAQ (reference sequence). As DNA, the CDR3 is TGTGCCAGCAGCTCGGACGGGGGGGGGAACACTGAAGCTTTCTTT. Its protein product is CASSSDGGGNTEAFF.

This clonotype was observed many times. V usage is TRBV7-8 and J usage is TRBJ2-5, with D possibly matching TRBD2 (6 bases). V lost 1 base, J lost 4 bases, and 13 bases lay in between. The CDR3 contains 15 residues. Germline CDR1 and CDR2: SGHVS and FQNEAQ. CDR3 protein: CASSLGAGRGETQYF. In DNA, the CDR3 is TGTGCCAGCAGCTTAGGAGCGGGCAGAGGAGAGACCCAGTACTTC.

This clonotype was picked up a small number of times. This chain links TRBV27 with TRBJ1-5; possible D gene TRBD1, 5 bases. Germline CDR1 is MNHEY and CDR2 is SMNVEV (reference sequence). CDR3 length: 19 residues. The germline V and J ends were trimmed by 6 bases and 4 bases, with 28 bases remaining between them. Here the CDR3 reads CASSRYLPGLLTGNQPQHF. As DNA, the CDR3 is TGTGCCAGCAGCCGCTATCTCCCGGGACTCCTCACGGGGAATCAGCCCCAGCATTTT.

The J gene is TRBJ2-2, the V gene TRBV7-9, with 10 bases lining up with TRBD2. The CDR3 runs 18 residues. CDR1 and CDR2 from the germline V gene are SEHNR and FQNEAQ (reference sequence). V dropped 5 bases and J dropped 4; count of bases not matched to a gene: 13. The CDR3 nucleotides read TGTGCCAGCAGCCCCTCATTTCGGACTAGCGGACTCACCGGGGAGCTGTTTTTT. Translation: CASSPSFRTSGLTGELFF.

The chain employs TRBV11-2 and TRBJ2-7, with TRBD1 matching over 7 bases. V lost 2 bases to trimming and J lost 6 bases; unmatched junction nucleotides: 13. The CDR3 consists of 16 residues. Germline V lookup: CDR1 SGHAT, CDR2 FQNNGV. The CDR3 DNA sequence: TGTGCCAGCAGCTTATGGGGCGATAGGACAGGTCCCGAGCAGTACGTC. This gives the protein CASSLWGDRTGPEQYV.

The chain joins TRBV12-5 to TRBJ1-6; 7 bases match TRBD1. V was pared by 3 bases and J by 7 bases, with 9 bases of the junction left unmatched. The CDR3 extends over 16 amino acids. The germline CDR1 and CDR2 sequences are LGHNT and FRNRAP. The CDR3 reads CASGFVTGTVNSPLHF. Here the CDR3 DNA reads TGTGCTAGTGGTTTTGTTACCGGGACAGTCAATTCACCCCTCCACTTT.

This chain links TRBV7-9 with TRBJ1-2; D is uncertain. Trimming pared 7 bases from V and 2 bases from J, leaving 11 bases between. CDR1 is SEHNR, CDR2 FQNEAQ, per germline (reference sequence). The CDR3 contains 13 residues. CDR3 in amino acids: CASTSSTNYGYTF. Written as DNA, the CDR3 is TGTGCCAGCACCTCCTCTACGAACTATGGCTACACCTTC.

This clonotype turned up a few times. The chain couples TRBV29-1 to TRBJ1-2; D remains unclear. The CDR3 has 11 amino acids. From germline, CDR1 is SQVTM and CDR2 ANQGSEA. Trimming pared 3 bases from V and 3 bases from J, leaving 5 bases between. This CDR3 reads CSVESDYGYTF. The CDR3 region has the DNA TGCAGCGTTGAGTCAGACTATGGCTACACCTTC. The variable domain in full, completed from reference TRBV29-1 and TRBJ1-2, reads SAVISQKPSRDICQRGTSLTIQCQVDSQVTMMFWYRQQPGQSLTLIATANQGSEATYESGFVIDKFPISRPNLTFSTLTVSNMSPEDSSIYLCSVESDYGYTFGSGTRLTVV.

Comment on this clonotype: A much larger clone lies a single base off, so this may be a read error. The chain recombines TRBV7-6 with TRBJ2-3; 7 positions agree with TRBD1. CDR3 length: 15 amino acids. V gave up 1 base and J gave up 0 bases; unmatched junction bases: 1. Germline V CDR1 and CDR2: SGHVS, FNYEAQ. The CDR3 DNA reads as TGTGCCAGCAGCTTAGGGGGACAGAGCACAGATACGCAGTATTTT. This gives the protein CASSLGGQSTDTQYF.

The chain joins TRBV10-3 to TRBJ1-5; 7 bases line up with TRBD1. The germline CDR1 and CDR2 sequences are ENHRY and SYGVKD. The CDR3 covers 15 residues. The ends lost 5 bases at V and 2 bases at J; junction bases unmatched: 6. The CDR3 here is CAISTDRERNQPQHF. The DNA of the CDR3 is TGTGCCATCAGTACCGACAGGGAACGCAATCAGCCCCAGCATTTT.

This clonotype has a count of ten or more. A junction end diverges from the germline sequence, so it may reflect a read error. CDR3 nucleotide sequence: TGTGCCAGCAGCGTAGCGGGAGACTACGAGCAGTACTTC. Protein sequence: CASSVAGDYEQYF. The V gene is TRBV7-2, the J gene TRBJ2-7, with TRBD2 matching over 9 bases. The CDR3 is 13 residues long. Germline V gives CDR1 SGHTA, CDR2 FQGNSA. Complete variable domain (other parts from reference TRBV7-2 and TRBJ2-7): GAGVSQSPSNKVTEKGKDVELRCDPISGHTALYWYRQSLGQGLEFLIYFQGNSAPDKSGLPSDRFSAERTGGSVSTLTIQRTQQEDSAVYLCASSVAGDYEQYFGPGTRLTVT.

Turning to this clonotype: It may be a read error: a sequence one base away is much more abundant. The chain employs TRBV7-8 and TRBJ1-4; 11 bases are a match to TRBD1. The germline CDR1 and CDR2 sequences are SGHVS and FQNEAQ. The CDR3 covers 15 residues. CDR3 DNA sequence: TGTGTCAGCAGCTCCTTGGGACAGGGGGATGAAAAACTGTTTTTT. It specifies CVSSSLGQGDEKLFF. Looking up the rest from reference TRBV7-8 and TRBJ1-4 gives the full variable domain: GAGVSQSPRYKVAKRGQDVALRCDPISGHVSLFWYQQALGQGPEFLTYFQNEAQLDKSGLPSDRFFAERPEGSVSTLKIQRTQQEDSAVYLCVSSSLGQGDEKLFFGSGTQLSVL.

The chain links TRBV12-5 to TRBJ2-1; D gene uncertain. The V gene's germline CDR1 is LGHNT and CDR2 FRNRAP. The CDR3 consists of 12 residues. V was cut by 7 bases and J by 7 bases, with 11 bases left in between. The chain's CDR3 is CASATGLNEQFF. For the CDR3, the DNA is TGTGCTAGTGCAACCGGCCTTAATGAGCAGTTCTTC.

V is TRBV6-2 or TRBV6-3 and J is TRBJ2-2, with TRBD2 matching over 9 bases. The length of the CDR3 is 16 residues. V was clipped by 2 bases and J by 5 bases; unmatched bases: 6. In germline, CDR1 is MNHEY, CDR2 SVGEGT. The CDR3 sequence is CASSYVPSGVTGELFF. The CDR3 nucleotides read TGTGCCAGCAGTTACGTTCCTAGCGGGGTTACCGGGGAGCTGTTTTTT.

In its sample, this clonotype was seen many times. V gene TRBV7-8 combines with J gene TRBJ2-2; the match to TRBD2 covers 8 bases. The CDR3 has 18 residues. V lost 3 bases and J lost 2; bases outside the gene matches: 11. CDR1 and CDR2 from the germline V gene are SGHVS and FQNEAQ. Here the CDR3 DNA reads TGTGCCAGCAGCTTTATTGTTAGCGGGGTCATAAACACCGGGGAGCTGTTTTTT. Its translation: CASSFIVSGVINTGELFF.

This clonotype was picked up many times. The chain is built from TRBV7-8 and TRBJ1-2; D gene unclear. The V end lost 2 bases, the J end lost 0 bases, and 7 bases lay between the germline ends. Germline CDR1 SGHVS, CDR2 FQNEAQ. This CDR3 has 14 residues. CDR3 region: CASSLSPANYGYTF. In DNA, the CDR3 is TGTGCCAGCAGCTTAAGCCCTGCTAACTATGGCTACACCTTC.

The V call is TRBV2, the J call TRBJ1-5, with 12 bases matching TRBD1. Looked up from germline, CDR1 is SNHLY and CDR2 is FYNNEI. The CDR3 is 18 amino acids. V shed 2 bases and J 1 base; nucleotides not matched to a gene: 6. The CDR3 sequence is CASSEPPGTGGSNQPQHF. CDR3 nucleotide sequence: TGTGCCAGCAGTGAACCCCCCGGGACAGGGGGCAGCAATCAGCCCCAGCATTTT. The full variable domain, its missing parts supplied by reference TRBV2 and TRBJ1-5, is EPEVTQTPSHQVTQMGQEVILRCVPISNHLYFYWYRQILGQKVEFLVSFYNNEISEKSEIFDDQFSVERPDGSNFTLKIRSTKLEDSAMYFCASSEPPGTGGSNQPQHFGDGTRLSIL.

Only a few counts were recorded for this clonotype. This chain joins TRBV14 and TRBJ1-6; maybe TRBD1 (6 bases). Looked up from germline, CDR1 is SGHDN and CDR2 is FVKESK. This CDR3 spans 15 amino acids. V was clipped by 4 bases and J by 7 bases, with 14 bases between them. CDR3 residues: CASSPSGQANSPLHF. The CDR3 nucleotides are TGTGCCAGCAGCCCCTCGGGACAAGCCAATTCACCCCTCCACTTT.

The chain combines TRBV20-1 with TRBJ2-5; D not resolved. The CDR3 totals 13 residues. Trimming cost V 5 bases and J 0 bases, with 10 bases left between them. Germline V gives CDR1 DFQATT, CDR2 SNEGSKA (reference sequence). The chain's CDR3 is CSAFPPYQETQYF. The CDR3 region has the DNA TGCAGTGCTTTTCCTCCGTACCAAGAGACCCAGTACTTC.

The chain links TRBV7-8 to TRBJ2-5; perhaps TRBD2 as D (5 bases). With 4 bases removed from V and 4 bases from J, the gap between germline ends came to 13 bases. Germline lookup yields CDR1 SGHVS and CDR2 FQNEAQ. CDR3 length: 14 amino acids. CDR3 residues: CASSSVGVAETQYF. The CDR3 coding sequence is TGTGCCAGCAGCTCGGTCGGGGTTGCAGAGACCCAGTACTTC.

In nucleotides, the CDR3 is TGTGCCAGCAGTTATCACGGGACAGGGAGGTACGAGCAGTACTTC. This translates into CASSYHGTGRYEQYF. The genes are TRBV28 and TRBJ2-7, with TRBD1 matching 9 bases. Germline-derived CDR1 and CDR2 are MDHEN and SYDVKM. The CDR3 spans 15 residues. With V trimmed by 4 bases and J by 4 bases, 8 bases remained unmatched.

The chain combines TRBV6-5 with TRBJ1-4; perhaps TRBD1 as D (6 bases). V was shortened by 2 bases and J by 5 bases, with 12 bases between the two germline ends. CDR3 length: 15 residues. The germline gives CDR1 MNHEY, CDR2 SVGAGI. The CDR3 protein is CASSYEGGRNEKLFF. For the CDR3, the DNA is TGTGCCAGCAGTTACGAGGGGGGGCGGAATGAAAAACTGTTTTTT.

This clonotype has just a few counts. The V gene is TRBV6-2 or TRBV6-3, the J gene TRBJ2-7, with D hard to call. The CDR3 consists of 15 residues. Germline-derived CDR1 and CDR2 are MNHEY and SVGEGT. V lost 4 bases, J lost 5 bases, and 18 bases lay in between. The CDR3: CASSSPTNPHHEQYF. CDR3 in DNA: TGTGCCAGCAGTTCACCGACAAACCCACATCACGAGCAGTACTTC.

This clonotype was seen a few times. The V call is TRBV10-2, the J call TRBJ1-1; D is perhaps TRBD1 (5 bases). The CDR3 has 14 residues. The germline V and J ends were trimmed by 0 bases and 4 bases, with 9 bases remaining between them. The germline V gene has CDR1 WSHSY and CDR2 SAAADI. The CDR3: CASSESQGSTEAFF. The CDR3 DNA reads as TGCGCCAGCAGTGAGTCTCAGGGAAGCACTGAAGCTTTCTTT.

This clonotype turned up a few times. The CDR3 loop reads CASSPSTGTTGELFF. CDR3 DNA sequence: TGTGCCAGTAGTCCGTCGACAGGGACCACCGGGGAGCTGTTTTTT. V is TRBV19 and J is TRBJ2-2; the match to TRBD1 covers 7 bases. V was clipped by 5 bases and J by 4 bases; unmatched bases: 7. The V gene's germline CDR1 is LNHDA and CDR2 SQIVND (reference sequence). The CDR3 extends over 15 amino acids. Drawing the rest from reference TRBV19 and TRBJ2-2, the complete variable domain is DGGITQSPKYLFRKEGQNVTLSCEQNLNHDAMYWYRQDPGQGLRLIYYSQIVNDFQKGDIAEGYSVSREKKESFPLTVTSAQKNPTAFYLCASSPSTGTTGELFFGEGSRLTVL.